This entry is about one T cell receptor (beta chain). Repertoires were generated with immunoSEQ multiplex PCR, while TCRdb's copy carries only in-frame clones and drops some. The sample yields some 120,000 clones, approximately 88% seen once. This specimen belongs to a study of T cell responses to AZD1222 COVID-19 vaccine. This CDR3 has 15 amino acids. V was clipped by 0 bases and J by 6 bases, with 11 bases between them. The germline CDR1 and CDR2 sequences are MNHEY and SVGAGI. V gene TRBV6-5 combines with J gene TRBJ1-4; D is perhaps TRBD1 (6 bases). The receptor comes from an adult who received the AZD1222 COVID-19 vaccine. The sequencing used peripheral blood, collected 28 days after the second AZD1222 dose. The CDR3 coding sequence is TGTGCCAGCAGTTACTCGGGGGCTAAGGATGAAAAACTGTTTTTT. Translating gives CASSYSGAKDEKLFF.